A selection of T cell receptor beta chains follows, all from one sample in a study of shared clonotypes between healthy human individuals. TCRdb keeps only in-frame clones here, not all; method: immunoSEQ multiplex PCR. This sample has millions of clones, with approximately 90% found just once. Sequenced input: naive CD4+ T cells sorted from blood. These TCRs come from a man aged 18 to 35 in good health. Both conserved end residues are part of each CDR3. The D gene is left open where the match is weak. The size of a clone is reported for some rows only, either as once, few or many, or as a class for expanded clones.

j_gene | abundance | d_gene | v_gene | CDR3nt | CDR3aa
TRBJ2-3 | . | . | TRBV7-2 | TGTGCCAGCAGCTTGGCGCCGGGACAGCAGTATTTT | CASSLAPGQQYF
TRBJ1-1 | . | TRBD1 | TRBV12-5 | TGTGCTAGTGGTTTGGTAAAAGGAAGGGGGCCTGAAGCTTTCTTT | CASGLVKGRGPEAFF
TRBJ1-4 | once | TRBD1 | TRBV5-4 | TGTGCCAGCAGCTTGGCTGGGACAGGGGATGAAAAACTGTTTTTT | CASSLAGTGDEKLFF
TRBJ1-1 | . | . | TRBV11-2 | TGTGCCAGCAGCTCCCAAGGGGGCACTGAAGCTTTCTTT | CASSSQGGTEAFF
TRBJ2-7 | . | . | TRBV2 | TGTGCCAGCAGGGGGTCGTACGAGCAGTACTTC | CASRGSYEQYF
TRBJ2-7 | . | TRBD1 | TRBV5-4 | TGTGCCAGCAGCTTTGTAGGGGGCTCCTCCTACGAGCAGTACTTC | CASSFVGGSSYEQYF
TRBJ2-5 | . | . | TRBV5-6 | TGTGCCAGCAGCTTCACAGGGAGAGAGACCCAGTACTTC | CASSFTGRETQYF
TRBJ2-7 | once | TRBD1 | TRBV5-3 | TGTGCCAGAAGCTTGGCAAGAGCGGGACAGGGGGTCTACGAGCAGTACTTC | CARSLARAGQGVYEQYF
TRBJ1-2 | . | TRBD1 | TRBV6-1 | TGTGCCAGCAGTGAAGCGCTGACAGGGTTCTATGGCTACACCTTC | CASSEALTGFYGYTF
TRBJ2-7 | . | . | TRBV7-8 | TGTGCCAGCAGCTCTTGGGGAGGCCCCGTTATGGACGAGCAGTACTTC | CASSSWGGPVMDEQYF
TRBJ2-7 | . | TRBD1 | TRBV5-4 | TGTGCCAGCAGCCGGGACAGAAACTCCTACGAGCAGTACTTC | CASSRDRNSYEQYF
TRBJ1-2 | . | . | TRBV5-3 | TGTGCTATTCGACGGGAAGCTAACTATGGCTACACCTTC | CAIRREANYGYTF
TRBJ2-7 | . | TRBD2 | TRBV19 | TGTGCCAGTAGGACTAGCGGTTACGAGCAGTACTTC | CASRTSGYEQYF
TRBJ2-5 | . | TRBD2 | TRBV18 | TGTGCCAGCTCAGTACGACTAGCGACAGATCAAGAGACCCAGTACTTC | CASSVRLATDQETQYF
TRBJ1-2 | . | . | TRBV5-4 | TGTGCCAGCAGCCGGGGGGGAGGGGTGGCCTCGAACTATGGCTACACCTTC | CASSRGGGVASNYGYTF
TRBJ1-5 | . | . | TRBV6-1 | TGTGCCAGCAACCGAGGCAATCAGCCCCAGCATTTT | CASNRGNQPQHF
TRBJ2-2 | . | . | TRBV5-5 | TGTGCCAGCAGCTTGGCCGTGTCGAACACCGGGGAGCTGTTTTTT | CASSLAVSNTGELFF
TRBJ2-5 | . | . | TRBV2 | TGTGCCAGCAGGTTAGGGTTCCAAGAGACCCAGTACTTC | CASRLGFQETQYF
TRBJ1-2 | once | TRBD1 | TRBV19 | TGTGCCAGCCGTGGGGGACAGGGGAACTATGGCTACACCTTC | CASRGGQGNYGYTF
TRBJ1-1 | few | . | TRBV27 | TGTGCCAGCAGTATCGGGAGGCCGACCATGAACACTGAAGCTTTCTTT | CASSIGRPTMNTEAFF
TRBJ1-1 | . | . | TRBV6-1 | TGTGCCAGCAGGGAGGGGGTAATGAGGACTGAAGCTTTCTTT | CASREGVMRTEAFF
TRBJ1-4 | . | . | TRBV30 | TGTGCCTGGACAGGGGACGAAGAAAAACTGTTTTTT | CAWTGDEEKLFF
TRBJ2-7 | . | . | TRBV6-1 | TGTGCCAGCAGTGAAATGGGACACCGAACACATCGCTACTTC | CASSEMGHRTHRYF
TRBJ2-7 | . | TRBD1 | TRBV18 | TGTGCCAGCTCACAGGAGACAGGGATGTACTTC | CASSQETGMYF